A single TCR beta chain is shown here with its context. Its antigen is not known. 60 Vbeta and 13 Jbeta primers were used in PCR. Sequenced by immunoSEQ multiplex PCR; TCRdb stores in-frame clones only, minus some. The sample lists 150,000 to 200,000 clones, roughly 84% occurring once. The data belong to a study of cytomegalovirus exposure and HLA in healthy donors. Study conclusions and caveats: Clonal expansion was found to be greater in HLA-associated TCR beta chains than in equally common others in a later analysis. The study flagged roughly 150 TCR beta chains as cytomegalovirus-associated. Generally TCR sequences proved uncommon, though certain public TCRs appeared in numerous donors. An ancestry cluster, one associated with Asian ancestry, reportedly showed fewer N-insertions than the roughly 700-donor mean in a later analysis.

Sequencing was carried out using PBMCs. The clonotype originates from a man younger than 45 in good health and CMV-seropositive.

In nucleotides, the CDR3 is TGCGCCAGCAGGACTGGCGGGAGCACAGATACGCAGTATTTT. This gives the protein CASRTGGSTDTQYF. V is TRBV23-1 and J is TRBJ2-3; D is possibly TRBD2 (5 bases). TRBV23-1 is an ORF, with its function uncertain. The CDR3 length is 14 residues. The V gene lost 6 bases and the J gene lost 0 bases, with 10 bases spanning the gap.